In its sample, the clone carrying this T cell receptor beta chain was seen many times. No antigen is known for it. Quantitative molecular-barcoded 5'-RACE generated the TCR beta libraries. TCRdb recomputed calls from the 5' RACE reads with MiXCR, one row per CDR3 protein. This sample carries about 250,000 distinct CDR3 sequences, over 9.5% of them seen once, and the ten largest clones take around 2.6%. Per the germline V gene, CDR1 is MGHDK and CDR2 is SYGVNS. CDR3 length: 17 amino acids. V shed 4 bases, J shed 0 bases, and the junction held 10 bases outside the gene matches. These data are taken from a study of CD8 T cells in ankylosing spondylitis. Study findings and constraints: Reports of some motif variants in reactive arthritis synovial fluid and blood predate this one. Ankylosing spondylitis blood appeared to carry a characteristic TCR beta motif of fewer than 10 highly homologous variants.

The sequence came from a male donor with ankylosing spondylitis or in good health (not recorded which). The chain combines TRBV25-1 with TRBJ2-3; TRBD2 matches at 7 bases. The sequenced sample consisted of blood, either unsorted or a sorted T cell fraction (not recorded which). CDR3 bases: TGTGCCAGCAGTGCATACGGTCTAGCGGCTAGCACAGATACGCAGTATTTT. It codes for CASSAYGLAASTDTQYF.